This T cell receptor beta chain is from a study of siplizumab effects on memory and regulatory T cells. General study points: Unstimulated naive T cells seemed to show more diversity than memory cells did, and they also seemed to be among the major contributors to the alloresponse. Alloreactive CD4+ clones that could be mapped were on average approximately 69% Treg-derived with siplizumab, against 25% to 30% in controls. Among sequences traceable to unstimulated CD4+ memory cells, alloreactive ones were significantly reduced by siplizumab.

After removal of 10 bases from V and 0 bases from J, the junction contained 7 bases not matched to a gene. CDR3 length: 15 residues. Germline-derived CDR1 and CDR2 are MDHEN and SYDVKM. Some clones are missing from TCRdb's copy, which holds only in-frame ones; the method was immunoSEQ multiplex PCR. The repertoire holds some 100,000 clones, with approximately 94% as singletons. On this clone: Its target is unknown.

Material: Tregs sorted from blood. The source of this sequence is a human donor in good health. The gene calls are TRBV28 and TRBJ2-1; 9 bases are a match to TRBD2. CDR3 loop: CATETSGSSYNEQFF. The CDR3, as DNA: TGTGCCACCGAGACTAGCGGCAGCTCCTACAATGAGCAGTTCTTC.